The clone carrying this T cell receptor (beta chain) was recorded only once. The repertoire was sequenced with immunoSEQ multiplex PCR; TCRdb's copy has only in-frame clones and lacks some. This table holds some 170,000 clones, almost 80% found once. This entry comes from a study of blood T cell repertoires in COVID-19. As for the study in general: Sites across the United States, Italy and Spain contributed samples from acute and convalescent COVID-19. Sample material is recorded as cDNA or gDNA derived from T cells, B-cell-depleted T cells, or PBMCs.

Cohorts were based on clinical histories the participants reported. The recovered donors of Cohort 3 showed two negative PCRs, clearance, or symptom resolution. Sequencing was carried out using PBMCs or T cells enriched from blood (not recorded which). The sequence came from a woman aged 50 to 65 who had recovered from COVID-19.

CDR3 amino acids: CASHDGQGGIAEAFF. The CDR3 nucleotides read TGTGCCAGCCACGACGGACAGGGTGGTATCGCTGAAGCTTTCTTT. The gene calls are TRBV6-5 and TRBJ1-1; 8 bases are a match to TRBD1. The CDR3 consists of 15 residues. The V and J ends lost 8 bases and 6 bases, in that order; junction bases with no gene match: 14. Looked up from germline, CDR1 is MNHEY and CDR2 is SVGAGI.